A single sample gave rise to the 18 T cell receptor beta chains below, sequenced in a study of T cell clusters in autoimmune cytopenias. Each sample's input was 200 to 250 ng genomic DNA, approximately 37,500 genome equivalents. TRB rearrangements were amplified by touch-down multiplex PCR with mixed TRB-A/B primers. TCRdb processed the multiplex PCR reads again and assigns one entry to each CDR3 protein, with no DNA. The sample holds approximately 7,000 distinct CDR3 sequences. The sample also formed part of further work on T cell repertoires in aging, cancer and after chemotherapy.

The sequenced material came from peripheral blood. These receptors were taken from a human donor in good health.

The CDR3 here is CAIRDRQLPNTGELFF. This sequence joins TRBV10-3 and TRBJ2-2; TCRdb outputs TRBD1, but without DNA this stays unchecked. This CDR3 has 16 residues. Germline V gene sequence: CDR1 ENHRY, CDR2 SYGVKD.

Considering frequency, this clonotype is medium-sized. The chain recombines TRBV6-2 or TRBV6-3 with TRBJ1-1; TCRdb's assignment of TRBD1 cannot be checked, as there is no DNA. The CDR3 has 13 amino acids. Germline-derived CDR1 and CDR2 are MNHEY and SVGEGT. CDR3 sequence: CASSFGRNTEAFF.

The rearrangement links TRBV7-6 to TRBJ1-2; the D gene TCRdb calls, TRBD1, cannot be checked with no DNA. CDR3 size: 15 residues. Per germline, CDR1 SGHVS and CDR2 FNYEAQ. The CDR3 spells CASSKRTGLDYGYTF.

The J gene is TRBJ1-1, the V gene TRBV6-6. Germline V lookup: CDR1 MNHNY, CDR2 SVGAGI (reference sequence). This CDR3 contains 15 residues. The CDR3 reads CASSYSTPRATEAFF.

V is TRBV5-4 and J is TRBJ1-1; TCRdb lists TRBD1, though no DNA is available to test this call. The germline V gene encodes CDR1 SGHNT and CDR2 YYREEE (reference sequence). The CDR3 is made up of 16 amino acids. CDR3 sequence: CASSLQGRVMNTEAFF.

This clonotype is identified as medium-sized from frequency. The rearrangement joins TRBV30 to TRBJ1-6; TCRdb's D call, TRBD1, is unchecked because there is no DNA. Looked up from germline, CDR1 is GTSNPN and CDR2 is SVGIG (reference sequence). This CDR3 has 13 amino acids. The CDR3 is CAWIGRGSSPLHF.

The rearrangement uses TRBV4-3 and TRBJ2-7; the D gene TCRdb calls, TRBD1, cannot be checked with no DNA. The CDR3 is 15 residues long. Germline values: CDR1 LGHNA, CDR2 YSLEER. CDR3 residues: CASSQDLGVGREQYF.

This sequence joins TRBV20-1 and TRBJ2-2; with no DNA, the TCRdb D assignment of TRBD1 cannot be verified. The CDR3 totals 17 residues. Germline V gene lookup returns CDR1 DFQATT and CDR2 SNEGSKA (reference sequence). The CDR3 loop is CSARGGDSARNTGELFF.

Judged by frequency, this clonotype is medium-sized. The V call is TRBV29-1, the J call TRBJ1-1; TCRdb selects TRBD1, and the lack of DNA leaves this call unchecked. Germline V gives CDR1 SQVTM, CDR2 ANQGSEA. There are 11 residues in the CDR3. The chain's CDR3 is CSVRDHTEAFF.

This chain links TRBV5-4 with TRBJ2-5; TCRdb reports TRBD1, a call that lacks DNA to check it against. Germline CDR1 is SGHNT and CDR2 is YYREEE (reference sequence). There are 14 residues in the CDR3. The CDR3 loop reads CASSLGARRETQYF.

J is TRBJ1-2 and V is TRBV12-3 or TRBV12-4; without DNA, the TCRdb call of TRBD1 cannot be checked. The CDR3 has 15 amino acids. The CDR3 reads CASSFMGQGAGGYTF.

This chain joins TRBV7-6 and TRBJ1-4; the D gene TCRdb calls, TRBD1, cannot be checked with no DNA. This CDR3 has 13 residues. The V gene's germline CDR1 is SGHVS and CDR2 FNYEAQ. CDR3 amino acids: CASSLDRDEKLFF.

The V and J genes are TRBV19 and TRBJ1-2; there is no DNA to check the TCRdb D call of TRBD1. CDR1 is LNHDA and CDR2 is SQIVND in the germline V gene (reference sequence). The CDR3 extends over 15 amino acids. CDR3 in amino acids: CASSTPVGGNYGYTF.

This clonotype ranks as medium-sized in terms of frequency. The chain links TRBV6-5 to TRBJ1-1; TCRdb selects TRBD1, and the lack of DNA leaves this call unchecked. Germline V gives CDR1 MNHEY, CDR2 SVGAGI. This CDR3 has 14 amino acids. CDR3 sequence: CASSPGRLNTEAFF.

This chain connects TRBV19 to TRBJ1-5; TCRdb proposes TRBD1, but this gene call is untestable without DNA. CDR1 is LNHDA and CDR2 is SQIVND in the germline V gene (reference sequence). The CDR3 extends over 15 amino acids. CDR3: CAGSRTGGHNQPQHF.

In terms of frequency, this clonotype is medium-sized. The chain carries TRBV19 and TRBJ1-5. Germline CDR1 LNHDA, CDR2 SQIVND (reference sequence). The CDR3 is 12 residues long. CDR3 sequence: CASSFSNQPQHF.

The chain carries TRBV12-3 or TRBV12-4 and TRBJ1-1; TCRdb's D gene call, TRBD1, goes unchecked for lack of DNA. The CDR3 length is 15 residues. The CDR3: CASTKRGTPNTEAFF.

This clonotype ranks as medium-sized in terms of frequency. The rearrangement joins TRBV6-5 to TRBJ2-6; TCRdb's D gene call, TRBD1, goes unchecked for lack of DNA. The germline gives CDR1 MNHEY, CDR2 SVGAGI. The CDR3 totals 17 residues. This CDR3 is CASRSGTGSSGANVLTF.